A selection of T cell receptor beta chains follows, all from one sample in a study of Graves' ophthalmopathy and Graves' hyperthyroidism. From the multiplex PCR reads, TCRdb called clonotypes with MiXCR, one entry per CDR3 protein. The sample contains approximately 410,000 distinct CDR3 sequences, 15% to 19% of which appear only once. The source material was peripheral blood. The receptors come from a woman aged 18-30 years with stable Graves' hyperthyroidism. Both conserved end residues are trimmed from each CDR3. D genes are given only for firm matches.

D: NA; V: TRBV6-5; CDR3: ASSSSIYEQY
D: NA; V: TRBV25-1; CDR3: ASSEQRLLQETQY
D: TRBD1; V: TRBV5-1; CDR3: ASSLLSDRDLYGYT
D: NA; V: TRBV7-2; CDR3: ASSQGRLSYGYT
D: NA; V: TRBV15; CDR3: ATSTFFQGGGQETQY
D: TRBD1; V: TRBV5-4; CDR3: ASSFSASDRVNYGYT
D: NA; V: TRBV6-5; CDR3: ASSYPGSGELF
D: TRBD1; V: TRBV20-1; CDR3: SAIDRGGYNEQF
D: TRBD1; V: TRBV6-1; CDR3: ASQPGQVIYGYT
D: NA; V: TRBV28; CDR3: ASSPGLASSYEQY
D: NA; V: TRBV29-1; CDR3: SVGKRLETQY
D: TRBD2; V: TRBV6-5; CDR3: ASSRGGGWEETQY
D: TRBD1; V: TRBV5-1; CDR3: ASSLPTGGQETQY
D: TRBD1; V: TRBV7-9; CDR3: ASWGQGALGYT
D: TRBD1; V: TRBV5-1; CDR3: ASSLGDSSYEQY
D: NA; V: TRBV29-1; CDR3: SVGHRAYDYGYT
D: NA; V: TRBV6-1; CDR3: ASRNPMWGNYEQY
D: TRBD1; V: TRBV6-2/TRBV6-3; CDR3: ASRTRQGSSVDNSPLH
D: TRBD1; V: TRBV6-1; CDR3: ASSEADRVPGETQY
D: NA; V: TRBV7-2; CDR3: ASSPVGTGNSPLH
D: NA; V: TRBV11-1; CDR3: ASSRRVWSQETQY
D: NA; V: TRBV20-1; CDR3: SAPNWAYGYT
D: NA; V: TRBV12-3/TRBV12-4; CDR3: ASSFKQDTEAF
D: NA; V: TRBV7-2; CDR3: ASSLGGALGKNIQY
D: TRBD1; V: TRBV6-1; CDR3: ASSEGQGETEAF
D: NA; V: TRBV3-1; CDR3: ASSHGSGVNSGNTIY
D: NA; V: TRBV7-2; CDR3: ANSLVVNTEAF
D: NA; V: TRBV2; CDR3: ASRLGTASSYEQY
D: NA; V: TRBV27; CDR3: ASRGGQTNYGYT
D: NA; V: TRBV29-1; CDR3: SVQGGNEKLF
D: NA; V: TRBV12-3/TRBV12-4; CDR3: ASSSSRWELF
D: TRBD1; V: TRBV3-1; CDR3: ASSPIPGQGALTEAF
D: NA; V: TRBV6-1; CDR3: AGREGLNSPLH
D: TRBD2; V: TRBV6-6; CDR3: ASSLTSGGAYEQY
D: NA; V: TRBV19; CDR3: ASSKHRGTEAF
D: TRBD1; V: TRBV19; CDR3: ASTPGDRASYEQY
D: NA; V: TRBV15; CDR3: ATSRDLKGDYGYT
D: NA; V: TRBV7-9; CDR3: ASSLGPGGSHT
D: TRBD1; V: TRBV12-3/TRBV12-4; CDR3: ASSNRGRSNQPQH
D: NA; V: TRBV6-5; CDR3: ASSYYAGAHTEAF